This T cell receptor beta chain originates from a study of PD-1 blockade in classical Hodgkin lymphoma. Study-wide findings and caveats: The CD4+ diversity rise by C4D1 was clearest in complete responders. It was among complete responders that baseline diversity resembled that of newly diagnosed patients.

With regard to this clone: No antigen is known for it.

Some clones are missing from TCRdb's copy, which holds only in-frame ones; the method was immunoSEQ multiplex PCR. The repertoire holds over 20,000 clones, with 77% as singletons. The ends lost 5 bases at V and 4 bases at J; junction bases unmatched: 11. Germline CDR1 reads SGHAT; CDR2 reads FQNNGV. CDR3 length: 15 amino acids. Every patient experienced relapse after autologous stem cell transplantation, and brentuximab vedotin exposure varied. This sample comprised peripheral blood mononuclear cells (PBMCs), obtained before the second cycle of nivolumab. The receptor was isolated from a human donor with classical Hodgkin lymphoma. The rearrangement joins TRBV11-2 to TRBJ2-7; 7 bases agree with TRBD1. CDR3 in DNA: TGTGCCAGCAGCCAAAGACAGGGTCGGGTTTACGAGCAGTACTTC. Protein product: CASSQRQGRVYEQYF. The full variable domain, with the rest looked up from reference TRBV11-2 and TRBJ2-7, is EAGVAQSPRYKIIEKRQSVAFWCNPISGHATLYWYQQILGQGPKLLIQFQNNGVVDDSQLPKDRFSAERLKGVDSTLKIQPAKLEDSAVYLCASSQRQGRVYEQYFGPGTRLTVT.